This T cell receptor beta chain was obtained from a study of Tregs in tolerant kidney transplant recipients (dated 2019 in TCRdb). Study-level background: The study used TCRbeta sequencing to identify donor-specific regulatory T cells before combined kidney and bone marrow transplantation, then tracked those cells after transplant. TCRbeta repertoire sequencing was used in a few healthy controls to compare several ways of expanding Tregs specific for an allogeneic donor.

Paper-wide results and their limitations: Biological reproducibility was not directly assessed, although technical replication error appeared to be minimal. The study was constrained by small patient numbers, and validation of the findings is required in larger populations and under other immunosuppression protocols. The most biologically relevant and donor-specific TCRbeta repertoire appeared to be identified by expanding Tregs with activated donor B cells.

V is shortened by 3 bases, J by 3 bases, and the region joining them spans 23 bases. CDR1 and CDR2, per the germline V gene, are SQVTM and ANQGSEA. The CDR3 holds 17 amino acids from the cysteine to the phenylalanine. Only the CDR3 DNA is retained, 51 bases long and in frame from the first base. Comment on this clone: The antigen it binds to is not known. One base away there is no much larger clone; base qualities are not given.

Genomic DNA was extracted from sorted cells with the QIAGEN DNeasy Blood and Tissue Kit for TCRbeta CDR3 sequencing. High-throughput TCRbeta CDR3 sequencing, including PCR amplification with bias correction and internal controls, was performed commercially through immunoSEQ. The authors' analysis ran thus. Unique productive TCRbeta sequences were defined by CDR3 nucleotide sequence when primers matched and otherwise by CDR3 amino acid sequence together with Vbeta and Jbeta genes. To correct for sorting error, sequences found in more than one sorted population at a frequency ratio of 2:1 or less were discarded, and the remaining shared sequences were assigned to the population with the higher frequency. Donor-reactive sequences were defined as at least 5-fold expanded in CFSE-low cells versus unstimulated cells, with frequency of at least 0.01% in CFSE-low cells. Jensen-Shannon divergence, calculated on the top 100 TCRbeta sequences ranked by frequency, was used to quantify repertoire divergence. For samples with multiple sequencing runs, sorting error was corrected in each run separately before the runs were combined. TCRdb provides this immuneACCESS table in a form limited to in-frame rearrangements. Some clones are lacking; in checked studies, under half of them reflect an unresolved V gene, and why the rest are absent is not known. V, J and clone size reflect that table, while D and trimming were determined from the DNA. Across this sample there are 92,000 or so clones, with 90% to 95% seen only once. The leading ten clones occupy about 4.9% of the sample.

Thawed PBMCs were FACS-sorted into unstimulated Tregs (CD4+CD25+CD127-), CD4+ non-Tregs (CD4+CD25-), CD4 cells and CD8 cells. Blood from healthy controls was obtained either as purchased buffy coats or from healthy volunteers. Healthy control blood was processed to PBMCs by Ficoll density gradient and cryopreserved, and patient PBMCs were collected before and after transplant. The chain uses TRBV29-1 and TRBJ1-1; the D gene cannot be resolved reliably. This sequence was found in a human donor in good health. The sample taken for sequencing was CD8+ T cells from blood. This receptor has the CDR3 CSVEDPTMDSGDTEAFF. The sequenced DNA: TGCAGCGTTGAGGACCCTACTATGGACTCTGGGGACACTGAAGCTTTCTTT.